One and the same sample provided the 18 T cell receptor beta chains below, sequenced in a study of yellow fever vaccine responses in identical twins. TCRdb reprocessed the RT-PCR reads via MiXCR and lists one record per CDR3 protein. Of about 12,000 distinct CDR3 sequences in the sample, approximately 85% were seen once. Sample: T cells from blood (PBMCs), unsorted or a sorted subset (not recorded which), taken before or after yellow fever vaccination (not recorded which). These receptors were obtained from a woman aged 18 to 35 who received the yellow fever vaccine.

This clonotype turned up a few times. The chain recombines TRBV4-1 with TRBJ2-7; D is possibly TRBD1 or TRBD2 (5 bases each). V lost 0 bases and J 2 bases, leaving 17 bases between the germline ends. The length of the CDR3 is 17 residues. From germline, CDR1 is MGHRA and CDR2 YSYEKL. CDR3 in DNA: TGCGCCAGCAGCCAAGAGGTCTCGGGGAAGGGACCCTACGAGCAGTACTTC. Protein product: CASSQEVSGKGPYEQYF.

This sequence joins TRBV2 and TRBJ2-3; D not certain. Per the germline V gene, CDR1 is SNHLY and CDR2 is FYNNEI. The CDR3 spans 13 residues. The V end lost 1 base, the J end lost 4 bases, and 6 bases lay between the germline ends. The CDR3 here is CASSEVGPDTQYF. CDR3 nucleotides: TGTGCCAGCAGTGAAGTGGGCCCAGATACGCAGTATTTT.

CDR3 in amino acids: CASSKDGYEQYF. The CDR3 DNA sequence: TGTGCCAGCAGCAAGGACGGCTACGAGCAGTACTTC. The chain recombines TRBV11-1 with TRBJ2-7; no clear D. V dropped 5 bases and J dropped 3 bases, with 8 bases sitting between them. The CDR3 consists of 12 residues. The germline V gene encodes CDR1 SGHAT and CDR2 FQDESV (reference sequence).

The rearrangement uses TRBV11-2 and TRBJ2-1; TRBD2 might be the D (6 bases). V shed 2 bases and J shed 8 bases, with 7 bases lying between them. The germline CDR1 and CDR2 sequences are SGHAT and FQNNGV. CDR3 size: 12 residues. The CDR3 region is CASSLWRDEQFF. The CDR3 DNA follows: TGTGCCAGCAGCTTATGGAGGGATGAGCAGTTCTTC.

The chain joins TRBV12-3 or TRBV12-4 to TRBJ1-5; tentatively, D is TRBD1 (6 bases). The CDR3 covers 13 residues. V lost 6 bases to trimming and J lost 2 bases, with 8 bases between them. For the CDR3, the DNA is TGTGCCAGCAGACGGACAGGCAATCAGCCCCAGCATTTT. It yields the protein CASRRTGNQPQHF.

The genes are TRBV9 and TRBJ1-6; D is uncertain. This CDR3 region has 12 residues. Germline lookup yields CDR1 SGDLS and CDR2 YYNGEE. Trimming shortened V by 0 bases and J by 9 bases, and 4 bases separated the two germline ends. CDR3 protein: CASSVEGSPLHF. In nucleotides, the CDR3 is TGTGCCAGCAGCGTAGAAGGTTCACCCCTCCACTTT.

V usage is TRBV13 and J usage is TRBJ2-1; 12 positions agree with TRBD2. This CDR3 is built from 16 residues. Germline CDR1 reads PRHDT; CDR2 reads FYEKMQ (reference sequence). Losses at the gene ends were 7 bases for V and 9 bases for J; bases not matched to a gene: 13. CDR3 sequence reads: CASKLQEGLAGGEQFF. CDR3 DNA: TGTGCCAGCAAGCTCCAGGAGGGACTAGCGGGTGGTGAGCAGTTCTTC.

The V and J genes are TRBV11-2 and TRBJ1-6, with 8 bases aligning to TRBD1. CDR1 and CDR2 from the germline V gene are SGHAT and FQNNGV. The CDR3 has 14 amino acids. V gave up 4 bases and J gave up 8 bases; unmatched junction bases: 4. The CDR3 coding sequence is TGTGCCAGCAGCTCCGGACAGGGTCATTCACCCCTCCACTTT. Protein product: CASSSGQGHSPLHF.

The J gene is TRBJ2-7, the V gene TRBV15, with no clear D. The CDR3 is made up of 12 amino acids. V dropped 1 base and J dropped 4 bases, with 5 bases sitting between them. In germline, CDR1 is LNHNV, CDR2 YYDKDF (reference sequence). The CDR3 DNA follows: TGTGCCACCAGCAGAGTCGGTTACGAGCAGTACTTC. Amino acids: CATSRVGYEQYF.

This clonotype was seen just once. The chain carries TRBV4-2 and TRBJ2-1; D is ambiguous. The length of the CDR3 is 13 residues. V was cut by 0 bases and J by 9 bases, with 9 bases left in between. Per germline, CDR1 LGHNA and CDR2 YNFKEQ. The DNA for the CDR3 is TGTGCCAGCAGCCAAGATCTTGTAGGTGAGCAGTTCTTC. Its protein product is CASSQDLVGEQFF.

The chain is built from TRBV20-1 and TRBJ1-5; tentative D call: TRBD1 (5 bases). This CDR3 comprises 12 residues. CDR1 is DFQATT, CDR2 SNEGSKA, per germline (reference sequence). V gave up 4 bases and J gave up 4 bases, with 8 bases separating them. CDR3 sequence (DNA): TGCAGTGCTACCCCAGGGAATCAGCCCCAGCATTTT. Its protein product is CSATPGNQPQHF.

This clonotype has only a few counts. The CDR3 region is CSVISTYEQYF. The CDR3 region has the DNA TGCAGCGTTATCTCAACTTACGAGCAGTACTTC. V is TRBV29-1 and J is TRBJ2-7; D call uncertain. Trimming removed 5 bases from V and 4 bases from J, with 9 bases in between. The germline V gene encodes CDR1 SQVTM and CDR2 ANQGSEA. This CDR3 region has 11 residues.

The chain uses TRBV20-1 and TRBJ2-3; D ambiguous. V lost 1 base to trimming and J lost 3 bases, with 8 bases between them. Germline V lookup: CDR1 DFQATT, CDR2 SNEGSKA (reference sequence). This CDR3 is 13 amino acids long. CDR3 amino acids: CSARGEGTDTQYF. The CDR3 bases are TGCAGTGCTAGAGGAGAAGGAACAGATACGCAGTATTTT.

In this sample, this clonotype turned up once. The chain is built from TRBV10-2 and TRBJ2-1; a possible D gene is TRBD1 (6 bases). The CDR3 is made up of 15 amino acids. Trimming stripped 6 bases from V and 0 bases from J, with 12 bases between. Looked up from germline, CDR1 is WSHSY and CDR2 is SAAADI. Here the CDR3 DNA reads TGCGCCAGCAGAGACACAGGGAGCTCCTACAATGAGCAGTTCTTC. Amino acid sequence: CASRDTGSSYNEQFF.

This clonotype has more than one count but fewer than ten. In DNA, the CDR3 is TGTGCCAGCAGCTCGGGACAGGGTATCTACGAGCAGTACTTC. Its protein product is CASSSGQGIYEQYF. J is TRBJ2-7 and V is TRBV11-1; 9 positions agree with TRBD1. This CDR3 region has 14 residues. Unmatched junction bases numbered 4, after V lost 4 bases and J lost 3 bases. The V gene's germline CDR1 is SGHAT and CDR2 FQDESV (reference sequence).

The chain carries TRBV29-1 and TRBJ2-3, with D hard to call. There are 11 residues in the CDR3. The germline CDR1 and CDR2 sequences are SQVTM and ANQGSEA. Trimming took 4 bases from V and 10 from J, leaving 12 bases between them. The CDR3 DNA reads TGCAGCGTTGCGGCCCCCAAAGCGCAGTATTTT. This sequence encodes CSVAAPKAQYF.

The chain combines TRBV5-5 with TRBJ1-1; no firm D call. Germline values: CDR1 SGHKS, CDR2 YYEKEE (reference sequence). This CDR3 region has 14 residues. V lost 4 bases to trimming and J lost 1 base, with 11 bases between them. The CDR3 DNA is TGTGCCAGCAGCCGTCCAAAGTCGAACACTGAAGCTTTCTTT. This encodes CASSRPKSNTEAFF.

The chain couples TRBV20-1 to TRBJ2-7, with D unresolved. With 1 base removed from V and 3 bases from J, the gap between germline ends came to 10 bases. Germline CDR1 and CDR2: DFQATT and SNEGSKA (reference sequence). The CDR3 covers 13 residues. The chain's CDR3 is CSARVKAHYEQYF. CDR3 DNA sequence: TGCAGTGCTAGAGTAAAGGCACACTACGAGCAGTACTTC.